This TCR beta chain was sequenced during a study of cytomegalovirus exposure and HLA in healthy donors. Study-level findings and limits: Associated with cytomegalovirus, according to the listing, were 150 to 200 TCR beta chains. High specificity and sensitivity for cytomegalovirus status were reported for the classifier. Later analysis indicated greater clonal expansion among HLA-associated TCR beta chains than among equally common other chains.

To note about this clone: Antigen unknown.

Germline-derived CDR1 and CDR2 are SGDLS and YYNGEE. This CDR3 comprises 15 residues. Trimming cost V 3 bases and J 10 bases; bases outside gene matches: 8. Vbeta (60) and Jbeta (13) primers were used in the PCR. Assay: immunoSEQ multiplex PCR; the TCRdb copy retains only in-frame clones and omits some. The sample carries 150,000 to 200,000 clones, more than 60% recorded once. The chain is built from TRBV9 and TRBJ1-6; 9 nucleotides line up with TRBD1. Sequences were obtained from PBMCs. This receptor was taken from a woman aged 40 to 55 in good health and CMV-seropositive. In DNA form, the CDR3 reads TGTGCCAGCAGCGAGGGGACAGGGTATGGCTCACCCCTCCACTTT. It specifies CASSEGTGYGSPLHF.